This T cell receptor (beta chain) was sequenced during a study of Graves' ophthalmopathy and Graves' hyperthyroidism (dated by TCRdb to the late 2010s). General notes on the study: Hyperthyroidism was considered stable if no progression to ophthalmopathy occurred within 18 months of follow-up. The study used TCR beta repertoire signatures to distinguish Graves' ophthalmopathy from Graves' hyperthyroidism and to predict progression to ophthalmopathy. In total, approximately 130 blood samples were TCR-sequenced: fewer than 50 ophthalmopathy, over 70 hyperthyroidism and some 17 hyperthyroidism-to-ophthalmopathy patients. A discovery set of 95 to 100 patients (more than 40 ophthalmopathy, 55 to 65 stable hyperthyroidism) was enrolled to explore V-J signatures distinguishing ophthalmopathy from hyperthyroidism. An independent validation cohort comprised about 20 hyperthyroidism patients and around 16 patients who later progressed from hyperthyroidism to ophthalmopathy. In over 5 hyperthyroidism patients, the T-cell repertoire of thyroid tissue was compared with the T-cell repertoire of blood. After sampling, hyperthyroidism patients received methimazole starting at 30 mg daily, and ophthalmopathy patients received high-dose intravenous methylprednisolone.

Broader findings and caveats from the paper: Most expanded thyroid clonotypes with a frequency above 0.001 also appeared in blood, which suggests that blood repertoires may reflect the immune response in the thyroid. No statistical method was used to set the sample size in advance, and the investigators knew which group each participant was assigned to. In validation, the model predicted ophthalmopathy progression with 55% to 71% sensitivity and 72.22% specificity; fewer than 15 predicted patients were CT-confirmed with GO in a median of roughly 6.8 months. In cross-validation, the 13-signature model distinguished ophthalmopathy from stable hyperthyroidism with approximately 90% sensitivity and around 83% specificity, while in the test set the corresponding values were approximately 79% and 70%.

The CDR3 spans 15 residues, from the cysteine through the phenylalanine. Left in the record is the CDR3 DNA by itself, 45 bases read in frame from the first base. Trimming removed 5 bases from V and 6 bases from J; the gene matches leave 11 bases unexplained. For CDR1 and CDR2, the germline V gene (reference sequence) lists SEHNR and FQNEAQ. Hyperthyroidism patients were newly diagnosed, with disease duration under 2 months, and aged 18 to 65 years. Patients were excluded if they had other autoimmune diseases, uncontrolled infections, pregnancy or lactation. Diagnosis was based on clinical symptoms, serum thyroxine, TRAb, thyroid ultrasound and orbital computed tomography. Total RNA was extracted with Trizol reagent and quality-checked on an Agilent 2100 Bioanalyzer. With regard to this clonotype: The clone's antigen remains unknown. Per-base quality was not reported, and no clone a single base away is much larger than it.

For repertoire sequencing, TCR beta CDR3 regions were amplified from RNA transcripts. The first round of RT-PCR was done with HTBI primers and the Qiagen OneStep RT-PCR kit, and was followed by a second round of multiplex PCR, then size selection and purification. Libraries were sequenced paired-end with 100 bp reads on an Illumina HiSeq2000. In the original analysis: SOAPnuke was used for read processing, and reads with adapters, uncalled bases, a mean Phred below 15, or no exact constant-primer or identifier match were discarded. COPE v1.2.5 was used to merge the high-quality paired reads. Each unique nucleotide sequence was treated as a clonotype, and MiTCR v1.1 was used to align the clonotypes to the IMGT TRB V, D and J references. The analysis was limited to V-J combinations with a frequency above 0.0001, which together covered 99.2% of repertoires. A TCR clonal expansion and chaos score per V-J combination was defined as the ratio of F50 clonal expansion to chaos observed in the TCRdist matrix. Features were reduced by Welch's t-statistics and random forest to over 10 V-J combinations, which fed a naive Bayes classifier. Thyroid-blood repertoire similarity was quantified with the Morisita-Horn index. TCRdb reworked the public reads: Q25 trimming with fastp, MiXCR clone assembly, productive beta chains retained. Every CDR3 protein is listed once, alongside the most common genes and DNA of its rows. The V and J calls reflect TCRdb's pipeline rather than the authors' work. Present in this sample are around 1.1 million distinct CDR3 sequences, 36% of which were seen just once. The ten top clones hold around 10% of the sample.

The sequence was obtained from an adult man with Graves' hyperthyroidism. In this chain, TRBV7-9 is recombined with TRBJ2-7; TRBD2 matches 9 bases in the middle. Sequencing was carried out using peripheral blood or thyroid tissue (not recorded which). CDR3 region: CASSPSGKGVGEQYF. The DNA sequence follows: TGTGCCAGCAGCCCTAGCGGGAAGGGGGTTGGCGAGCAGTACTTC.